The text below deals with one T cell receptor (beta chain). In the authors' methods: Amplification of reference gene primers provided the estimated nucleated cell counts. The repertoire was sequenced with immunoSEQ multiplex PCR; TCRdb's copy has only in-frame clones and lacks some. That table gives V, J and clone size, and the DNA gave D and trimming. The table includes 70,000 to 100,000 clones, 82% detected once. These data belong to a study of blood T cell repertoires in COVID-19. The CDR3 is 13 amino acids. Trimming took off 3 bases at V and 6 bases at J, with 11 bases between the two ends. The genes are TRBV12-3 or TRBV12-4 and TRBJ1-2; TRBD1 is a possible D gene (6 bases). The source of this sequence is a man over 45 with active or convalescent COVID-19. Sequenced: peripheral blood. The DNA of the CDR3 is TGTGCCAGCAGTTTTCCACAGGGCCATGGCTACACCTTC. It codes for CASSFPQGHGYTF.